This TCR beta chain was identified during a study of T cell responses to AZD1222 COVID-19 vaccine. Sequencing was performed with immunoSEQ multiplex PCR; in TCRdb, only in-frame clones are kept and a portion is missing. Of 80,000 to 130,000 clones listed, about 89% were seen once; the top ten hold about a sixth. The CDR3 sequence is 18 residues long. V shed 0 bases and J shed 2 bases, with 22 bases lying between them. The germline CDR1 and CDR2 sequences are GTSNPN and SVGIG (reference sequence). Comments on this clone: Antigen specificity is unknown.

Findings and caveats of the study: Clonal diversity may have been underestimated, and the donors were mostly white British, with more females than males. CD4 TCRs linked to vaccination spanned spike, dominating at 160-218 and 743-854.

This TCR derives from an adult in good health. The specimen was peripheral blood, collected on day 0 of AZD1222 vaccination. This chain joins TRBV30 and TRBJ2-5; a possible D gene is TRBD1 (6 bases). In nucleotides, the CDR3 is TGTGCCTGGAGTGTACCAAAGATCGGCAGGGGTGATCAAGAGACCCAGTACTTC. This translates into CAWSVPKIGRGDQETQYF.